The entry below describes one TCR beta chain. Its antigen is as yet unknown. The record originates from a study of Ad26.COV2.S vaccination and SARS-CoV-2 variants. General study findings and limits: Recipients of vaccine and of placebo showed similar breadth of their non-spike TCR repertoires. Total T cell responses, in the TCR breadth and depth analyses, may have been underestimated.

The repertoire was sequenced with immunoSEQ multiplex PCR; TCRdb's copy has only in-frame clones and lacks some. The table includes 350,000 to 400,000 clones, 75% to 90% detected once. This sample's treatment: roughly 20 received Ad26.COV2.S at low or high dose, single or two shots; 5 received placebo; per-sample allocation not given. Sampling was done on day 63 after the first vaccine or placebo injection. A Boston donor was an adult aged 18-55 years. Vaccination used an Ad26 vector expressing Wuhan-strain SARS-CoV-2 spike. The TCR sequence derives from a person aged 18 to 65 who received the Ad26.COV2.S COVID-19 vaccine or a placebo. The material sequenced was peripheral blood, taken in a trial of Ad26.COV2.S vaccine versus placebo.

CDR3 nucleotide sequence: TGTGCCAGCAGCTTAGTTAGCGGGGGGGCCTTCGGGGAGCTGTTTTTT. It is translated as CASSLVSGGAFGELFF. The chain is built from TRBV11-2 and TRBJ2-2; 11 positions match TRBD2. Germline CDR1 reads SGHAT; CDR2 reads FQNNGV. The ends lost 1 base at V and 7 bases at J; junction bases unmatched: 5. The CDR3 spans 16 residues.